This passage covers 22 T cell receptor beta chains from one sample sequenced in a study of shared T cell receptors in the human thymus. Using immunoSEQ multiplex PCR, the repertoire was profiled, and TCRdb retains in-frame clones only, with some absent. In the table there are 500,000 to 850,000 clones, around 87% of which are singletons. These sequences were also reported in another study, on human thymus T cells.

Sequenced sample: thymocytes. The receptors stem from a boy younger than two with a congenital heart defect.

V usage is TRBV28 and J usage is TRBJ2-7, with a possible D match to TRBD2 (5 bases). Germline V gene sequence: CDR1 MDHEN, CDR2 SYDVKM. V was clipped by 4 bases and J by 5 bases, with 9 bases between them. The CDR3 has 12 residues. Written as DNA, the CDR3 is TGTGCCAGCAGTTCAGATAGCGACGAGCAGTACTTC. This sequence encodes CASSSDSDEQYF.

This clone occurred a few times. V is TRBV5-1 and J is TRBJ1-6; D gene uncertain. The germline CDR1 and CDR2 sequences are SGHRS and YFSETQ. Trimming removed 0 bases at V and 9 bases at J, with 16 bases between. The CDR3 sequence is 16 residues long. Written as DNA, the CDR3 is TGCGCCAGCAGCTTGGATTCGGGGTCTCTTAGTTCACCCCTCCACTTT. Protein: CASSLDSGSLSSPLHF.

The chain employs TRBV27 and TRBJ1-1; 8 bases line up with TRBD1. The J segment lost 1 base and the V segment lost 5 bases, leaving 6 bases of the junction unmatched. Germline CDR1 MNHEY, CDR2 SMNVEV (reference sequence). The CDR3 covers 15 residues. CDR3 region: CASSQDRGTNTEAFF. CDR3 in DNA: TGTGCCAGCAGTCAAGACAGGGGTACGAACACTGAAGCTTTCTTT.

The rearrangement uses TRBV7-9 and TRBJ1-1, with TRBD1 as a possible D gene (6 bases). V lost 9 bases and J 4 bases, leaving 9 bases between the germline ends. There are 11 residues in the CDR3. Germline V gives CDR1 SEHNR, CDR2 FQNEAQ (reference sequence). CDR3 in DNA: TGTGCCAGTCAGGGGAGCACTGAAGCTTTCTTT. This sequence encodes CASQGSTEAFF.

The chain is built from TRBV4-3 and TRBJ2-5; TRBD1 aligns across 8 bases. This CDR3 spans 19 amino acids. V was clipped by 0 bases and J by 7 bases; unmatched bases: 19. Per the germline V gene, CDR1 is LGHNA and CDR2 is YSLEER. The CDR3 reads CASSQDSSRAGGSESTQYF. The CDR3 DNA reads as TGCGCCAGCAGCCAAGATTCAAGTCGAGCAGGGGGCTCGGAATCGACCCAGTACTTC.

The chain links TRBV9 to TRBJ2-3, with 15 bases identical to TRBD2. The CDR3 has 19 amino acids. V lost 2 bases and J lost 0; bases outside the gene matches: 7. Germline CDR1 is SGDLS and CDR2 is YYNGEE. The CDR3 is CASSVGTSGGPYSTDTQYF. CDR3 nucleotides: TGTGCCAGCAGCGTCGGGACTAGCGGGGGGCCCTACAGCACAGATACGCAGTATTTT.

In its sample, this clone was seen once. The chain links TRBV6-1 to TRBJ2-1; no reliable D call. Germline loops: CDR1 MNHNS, CDR2 SASEGT. The CDR3 runs 11 residues. V lost 8 bases and J lost 3, with 5 bases in between. CDR3 nucleotides: TGTGCCAGCCAGGTCTACAATGAGCAGTTCTTC. Encoded protein: CASQVYNEQFF.

The V and J genes are TRBV4-3 and TRBJ2-2; 9 bases are a match to TRBD2. This CDR3 is 15 amino acids long. Germline lookup yields CDR1 LGHNA and CDR2 YSLEER. V lost 6 bases, J lost 3 bases, and 5 bases stayed unmatched. The CDR3 DNA follows: TGCGCCAGCAGTAGGGTAGCGGGGGACACCGGGGAGCTGTTTTTT. This encodes CASSRVAGDTGELFF.

This chain joins TRBV11-2 and TRBJ2-3, with TRBD2 identical over 10 bases. The V gene's germline CDR1 is SGHAT and CDR2 FQNNGV. Trimming removed 5 bases from V and 6 bases from J; junction bases left unmatched: 8. This CDR3 has 15 residues. CDR3 protein: CASSRGRAGGDTQYF. CDR3 sequence (DNA): TGTGCCAGCAGCCGTGGAAGAGCGGGAGGGGATACGCAGTATTTT.

CDR3 nucleotide sequence: TGCAGCGCCTCGGGACAGACAGATACGCAGTATTTT. Its translation is CSASGQTDTQYF. V and J are TRBV29-1 and TRBJ2-3; 7 bases map to TRBD1. The CDR3 sequence is 12 residues long. V was pared by 7 bases and J by 3 bases, with 4 bases of the junction left unmatched. Per germline, CDR1 SQVTM and CDR2 ANQGSEA.

The chain has TRBV7-8 and TRBJ1-1; D is uncertain. The CDR3 totals 13 residues. Germline CDR1 reads SGHVS; CDR2 reads FQNEAQ. V lost 2 bases, J lost 3 bases, and 7 bases lay in between. CDR3 in DNA: TGTGCCAGCAGCTTACGGGGTGACACTGAAGCTTTCTTT. Its translation is CASSLRGDTEAFF.

This chain links TRBV10-3 with TRBJ2-2; 7 bases match TRBD1. With V trimmed by 6 bases and J by 6 bases, 13 bases remained unmatched. The germline V gene has CDR1 ENHRY and CDR2 SYGVKD. This CDR3 comprises 16 residues. The CDR3, as DNA: TGTGCCATCAGCCTCGACGCGACAGGGTCCGCCGGGGAGCTGTTTTTT. Translation gives CAISLDATGSAGELFF.

This clone was detected once. This CDR3 is also generated by other DNA sequences in the sample. The V call is TRBV29-1, the J call TRBJ2-3, with 10 nucleotides matching TRBD2. Germline V gene data show CDR1 as SQVTM and CDR2 as ANQGSEA. V dropped 4 bases and J dropped 1; count of bases not matched to a gene: 2. The CDR3 has 14 residues. The CDR3 region has the DNA TGCAGCGTTGGTACTAGCGGGGGCACAGATACGCAGTATTTT. This sequence encodes CSVGTSGGTDTQYF.

V usage is TRBV29-1 and J usage is TRBJ2-1, with D maybe TRBD1 (6 bases). The V and J ends lost 7 bases and 2 bases respectively, with 15 bases between them. The CDR3 is 14 residues long. The V gene's germline CDR1 is SQVTM and CDR2 ANQGSEA. As DNA, the CDR3 is TGCAGCGCTGCGGACAGAGCCCCCTACAATGAGCAGTTCTTC. It codes for CSAADRAPYNEQFF.

The chain carries TRBV4-3 and TRBJ2-4; 8 bases align to TRBD2. CDR3 length: 21 residues. The junction had 18 bases not matched to a gene; V was cut back by 2 bases and J by 0 bases. Germline loops: CDR1 LGHNA, CDR2 YSLEER. The CDR3 loop reads CASSQRALGTLAELAKNIQYF. CDR3 coding DNA: TGCGCCAGCAGCCAAAGGGCCCTGGGAACACTAGCGGAACTAGCCAAAAACATTCAGTACTTC.

In its sample, this clone was seen once. The chain has TRBV14 and TRBJ1-2; TRBD1 matches at 9 bases. CDR3 length: 13 residues. Losses at the gene ends were 4 bases for V and 5 bases for J; bases not matched to a gene: 2. Per the germline V gene, CDR1 is SGHDN and CDR2 is FVKESK. CDR3: CASSRQGVYGYTF. Here the CDR3 DNA reads TGTGCCAGCAGCCGACAGGGGGTATATGGCTACACCTTC.

This chain connects TRBV19 to TRBJ2-5; 8 bases fit TRBD1. In germline, CDR1 is LNHDA, CDR2 SQIVND (reference sequence). Trimming removed 4 bases from V and 5 bases from J; junction bases left unmatched: 6. The CDR3 has 14 residues. Here the CDR3 DNA reads TGTGCCAGTAGTAAGACAGGGGAGAGGGAGACCCAGTACTTC. It codes for CASSKTGERETQYF.

The chain combines TRBV28 with TRBJ1-3, with no clear D. V was shortened by 6 bases and J by 4 bases, with 19 bases between the two germline ends. This CDR3 is 16 amino acids long. Per the germline V gene, CDR1 is MDHEN and CDR2 is SYDVKM. In DNA form, the CDR3 reads TGTGCCAGCAGCCGCAACCCAACCCCCAGGGGAAACACCATATATTTT. It encodes CASSRNPTPRGNTIYF.

This chain links TRBV6-5 with TRBJ2-5; D is ambiguous. The CDR3 extends over 15 amino acids. V was pared by 0 bases and J by 2 bases, with 10 bases between. Germline CDR1 MNHEY, CDR2 SVGAGI. This CDR3 reads CASSYSDTVQETQYF. The DNA of the CDR3 is TGTGCCAGCAGTTACTCCGACACCGTTCAAGAGACCCAGTACTTC.

The chain employs TRBV19 and TRBJ1-5; TRBD1 aligns across 11 bases. V shed 8 bases and J 3 bases; nucleotides not matched to a gene: 9. The CDR3 has 16 amino acids. Germline V lookup: CDR1 LNHDA, CDR2 SQIVND (reference sequence). CDR3 protein: CASGSRGQGDNQPQHF. The CDR3 nucleotides are TGTGCCAGTGGAAGTAGGGGACAGGGGGACAATCAGCCCCAGCATTTT.

The gene calls are TRBV19 and TRBJ2-2; 8 bases match TRBD1. The CDR3 contains 15 residues. V trimming: 6 bases; J trimming: 6 bases; junction bases outside the gene matches: 9. The germline CDR1 and CDR2 sequences are LNHDA and SQIVND (reference sequence). The CDR3 region has the DNA TGTGCCAGTAGGGCCGGACAGGGCCGGGCCGGGGAGCTGTTTTTT. Translating it yields CASRAGQGRAGELFF.

This sequence joins TRBV5-1 and TRBJ2-2; 13 bases align to TRBD2. CDR3 length: 18 amino acids. Per germline, CDR1 SGHRS and CDR2 YFSETQ. Losses at the gene ends were 4 bases for V and 0 bases for J; bases not matched to a gene: 6. CDR3 in amino acids: CASSMGLAGIANTGELFF. CDR3 DNA: TGCGCCAGCAGCATGGGACTAGCGGGAATCGCGAACACCGGGGAGCTGTTTTTT.